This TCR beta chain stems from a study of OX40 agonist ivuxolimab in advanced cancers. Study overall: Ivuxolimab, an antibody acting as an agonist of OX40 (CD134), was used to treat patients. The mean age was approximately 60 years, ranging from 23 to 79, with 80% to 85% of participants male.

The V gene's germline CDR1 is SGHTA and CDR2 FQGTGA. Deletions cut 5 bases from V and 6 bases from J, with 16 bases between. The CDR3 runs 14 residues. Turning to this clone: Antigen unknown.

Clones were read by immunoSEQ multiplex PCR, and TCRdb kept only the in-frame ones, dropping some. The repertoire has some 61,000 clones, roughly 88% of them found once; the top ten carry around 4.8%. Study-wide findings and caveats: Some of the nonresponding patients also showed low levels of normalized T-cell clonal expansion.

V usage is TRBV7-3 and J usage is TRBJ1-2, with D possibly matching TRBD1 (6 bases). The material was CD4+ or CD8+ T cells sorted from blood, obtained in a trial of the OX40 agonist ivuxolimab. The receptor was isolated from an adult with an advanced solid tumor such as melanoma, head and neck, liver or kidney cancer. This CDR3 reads CASSPGPGEDGYTF. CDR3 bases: TGTGCCAGCAGCCCCGGTCCAGGGGAAGATGGCTACACCTTC.